The next 30 T cell receptor beta chains were all read from a single sample in a study of CXCR3-negative and CXCR3-positive naive CD8 T cells. The method, 5' RACE with UMI labels, was used to prepare the TRB cDNA libraries. TCRdb re-analyzed the 5' RACE reads; it lists each CDR3 protein once, without DNA. Here the sample table reports some 61,000 distinct CDR3 sequences. Sequenced sample: naive CXCR3- CD8+ T cells from blood. Subset in this sample: CD45RO-CCR7+CD27+CD95- naive CD8+ T cells lacking CXCR3 (TNR3-). The receptors come from a human donor in good health. Some clones in this sample may be carry-over from other donors' samples.

The chain joins TRBV3-1 to TRBJ2-7; the TCRdb D gene call, TRBD2, has no DNA to confirm it. This CDR3 contains 16 residues. Germline V CDR1 and CDR2: LGHDT, YNNKEL (reference sequence). The CDR3 spells CASSLTGWRETYEQYF.

The chain recombines TRBV28 with TRBJ2-5; checking the TCRdb D call of TRBD1 is not possible without DNA. The length of the CDR3 is 12 residues. CDR1 is MDHEN, CDR2 SYDVKM, per germline. The CDR3 region is CARDRQQETQYF.

The chain is built from TRBV7-6 and TRBJ1-4; there is no DNA to check the TCRdb D call of TRBD1. This CDR3 is built from 14 residues. In germline, CDR1 is SGHVS, CDR2 FNYEAQ. CDR3 sequence reads: CASSSDRANEKLFF.

CDR3 sequence reads: CASHSSGNTIYF. This sequence joins TRBV7-9 and TRBJ1-3. Germline V gives CDR1 SEHNR, CDR2 FQNEAQ (reference sequence). This CDR3 is 12 amino acids long.

V usage is TRBV7-9 and J usage is TRBJ1-1; TCRdb picks TRBD1, but there is no DNA to check that call. The germline V gene encodes CDR1 SEHNR and CDR2 FQNEAQ (reference sequence). The CDR3 has 16 amino acids. The CDR3 protein is CASRKIPGTGKTEAFF.

The chain links TRBV20-1 to TRBJ2-7. There are 14 residues in the CDR3. The germline CDR1 and CDR2 sequences are DFQATT and SNEGSKA (reference sequence). CDR3 sequence reads: CSARDGQGPYEQYF.

The chain employs TRBV7-9 and TRBJ1-1; the TCRdb D gene call, TRBD1, has no DNA to confirm it. The CDR3 is 14 amino acids. CDR1 and CDR2 (germline): SEHNR, FQNEAQ (reference sequence). The CDR3 loop reads CASSLTGPGTEAFF.

This chain links TRBV7-9 with TRBJ2-7; TCRdb picks TRBD2, but there is no DNA to check that call. Germline CDR1 and CDR2: SEHNR and FQNEAQ (reference sequence). The length of the CDR3 is 15 residues. The CDR3 region is CASSPGAGSSYEQYF.

The genes are TRBV7-2 and TRBJ2-7. The CDR3 sequence is 14 residues long. Looked up from germline, CDR1 is SGHTA and CDR2 is FQGNSA. This chain's CDR3 is CASSLGGISYEQYF.

The chain couples TRBV10-1 to TRBJ1-6; TCRdb selects TRBD1, and the lack of DNA leaves this call unchecked. Looked up from germline, CDR1 is WNHNN and CDR2 is SYGVQD (reference sequence). The CDR3 sequence is 16 residues long. The CDR3 sequence: CASSGHQGRGRSPLHF.

The rearrangement links TRBV12-3 or TRBV12-4 to TRBJ1-5; the D call of TRBD1 rests on TCRdb alone, since no DNA is present to check it. This CDR3 spans 14 amino acids. CDR3: CASSPGTYNQPQHF.

The chain employs TRBV13 and TRBJ2-1; TCRdb lists TRBD2, though no DNA is available to test this call. The CDR3 sequence is 16 residues long. The V gene's germline CDR1 is PRHDT and CDR2 FYEKMQ (reference sequence). The CDR3 reads CASSSLAGGHYNEQFF.

The J gene is TRBJ2-3, the V gene TRBV29-1. CDR3 length: 15 amino acids. CDR1 is SQVTM, CDR2 ANQGSEA, per germline. This CDR3 is CSAEDQDSGAITQYF.

V gene TRBV6-6 combines with J gene TRBJ2-1; TCRdb reports TRBD1, a call that lacks DNA to check it against. The CDR3 spans 15 residues. CDR1 is MNHNY and CDR2 is SVGAGI in the germline V gene (reference sequence). CDR3 amino acids: CASSYTTGGYNEQFF.

The V call is TRBV6-2 or TRBV6-3, the J call TRBJ2-1; TCRdb selects TRBD2, and the lack of DNA leaves this call unchecked. The CDR3 consists of 15 residues. Germline V gene sequence: CDR1 MNHEY, CDR2 SVGEGT. The CDR3 sequence: CASRETSGEVNEQFF.

This chain links TRBV4-3 with TRBJ2-7; TCRdb's assignment of TRBD2 cannot be checked, as there is no DNA. CDR1 and CDR2 (germline): LGHNA, YSLEER. The CDR3 is made up of 15 amino acids. CDR3 sequence: CASSQDAGLSYEQYF.

This sequence joins TRBV11-3 and TRBJ2-1; the D gene TCRdb calls, TRBD2, cannot be checked with no DNA. Germline V gives CDR1 SGHNT, CDR2 YENEEA. There are 17 residues in the CDR3. CDR3: CASSLVVAGAGFNEQFF.

This sequence joins TRBV5-1 and TRBJ2-1; TCRdb lists TRBD2, though no DNA is available to test this call. Germline CDR1 reads SGHRS; CDR2 reads YFSETQ. The CDR3 contains 15 residues. The CDR3: CASSSGGGAWNEQFF.

The rearrangement links TRBV7-9 to TRBJ2-3; TCRdb returns TRBD2, unconfirmable since there is no DNA. Per the germline V gene, CDR1 is SEHNR and CDR2 is FQNEAQ (reference sequence). The CDR3 has 14 amino acids. This CDR3 reads CASSPGGGSDTQYF.

The chain employs TRBV21-1 and TRBJ2-3; TCRdb returns TRBD2, unconfirmable since there is no DNA. TRBV21-1 is annotated as a pseudogene. The CDR3 extends over 18 amino acids. The CDR3 loop reads CASSNEAGGIRATDTQYF.

The CDR3 loop reads CASSQKVPGELFF. The V gene is TRBV7-8, the J gene TRBJ2-2. The CDR3 totals 13 residues. The germline V gene encodes CDR1 SGHVS and CDR2 FQNEAQ.

The rearrangement joins TRBV20-1 to TRBJ2-2; TCRdb picks TRBD2, but there is no DNA to check that call. Germline lookup yields CDR1 DFQATT and CDR2 SNEGSKA (reference sequence). The CDR3 has 16 amino acids. This chain's CDR3 is CSARDGGLATAGELFF.

Frequency places this clonotype as medium-sized. V gene TRBV28 combines with J gene TRBJ2-2. Germline CDR1 reads MDHEN; CDR2 reads SYDVKM. CDR3 length: 14 residues. The CDR3 region is CASTPTSAAGELFF.

The chain employs TRBV4-1 and TRBJ2-1; without DNA, the TCRdb call of TRBD2 cannot be checked. This CDR3 has 18 residues. Germline CDR1 is MGHRA and CDR2 is YSYEKL. The CDR3: CASSLGLAGGLSYNEQFF.

The chain uses TRBV15 and TRBJ1-1. This CDR3 spans 16 amino acids. The germline CDR1 and CDR2 sequences are LNHNV and YYDKDF (reference sequence). The CDR3 loop reads CATSREGTGPNTEAFF.

V usage is TRBV19 and J usage is TRBJ1-4; the TCRdb D gene call, TRBD1, has no DNA to confirm it. This CDR3 comprises 13 residues. CDR1 LNHDA and CDR2 SQIVND come from the germline V gene (reference sequence). The CDR3 reads CASSPGWGEKLFF.

The V gene is TRBV6-1, the J gene TRBJ2-4; the D call from TCRdb, TRBD1, cannot be confirmed without DNA. Germline loops: CDR1 MNHNS, CDR2 SASEGT. This CDR3 comprises 20 residues. CDR3 protein: CASREDPGQGARLVLNIQYF.

This rearrangement joins TRBV3-1 to TRBJ2-1; lacking DNA, the TRBD2 call made by TCRdb goes unchecked. CDR1 and CDR2 (germline): LGHDT, YNNKEL (reference sequence). There are 17 residues in the CDR3. CDR3 sequence reads: CASSEKLLAGESNEQFF.

The chain combines TRBV12-3 or TRBV12-4 with TRBJ2-2; TCRdb calls TRBD2, which cannot be checked without DNA. CDR3 size: 16 residues. CDR3 loop: CASCLRGIRNTGELFF.

This chain joins TRBV29-1 and TRBJ1-2. Germline assignment: CDR1 SQVTM and CDR2 ANQGSEA. CDR3 length: 14 amino acids. CDR3 sequence: CSVEGEEASYGYTF.